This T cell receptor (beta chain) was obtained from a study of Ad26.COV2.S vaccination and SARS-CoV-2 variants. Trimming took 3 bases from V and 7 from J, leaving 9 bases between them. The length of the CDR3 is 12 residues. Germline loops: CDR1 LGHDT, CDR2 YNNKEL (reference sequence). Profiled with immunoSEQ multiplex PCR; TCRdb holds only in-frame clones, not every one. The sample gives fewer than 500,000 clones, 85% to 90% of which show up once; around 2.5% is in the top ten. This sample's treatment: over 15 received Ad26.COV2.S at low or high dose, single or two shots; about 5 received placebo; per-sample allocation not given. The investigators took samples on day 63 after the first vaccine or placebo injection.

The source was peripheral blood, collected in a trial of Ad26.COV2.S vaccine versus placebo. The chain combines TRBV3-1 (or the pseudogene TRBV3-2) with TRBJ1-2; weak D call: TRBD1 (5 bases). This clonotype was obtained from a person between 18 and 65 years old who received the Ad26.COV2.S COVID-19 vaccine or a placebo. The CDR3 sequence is CASSQGEFGYTF. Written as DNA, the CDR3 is TGTGCCAGCAGCCAGGGGGAGTTTGGCTACACCTTC.